This T cell receptor (beta chain) was captured by sequencing in a study of cytomegalovirus exposure and HLA in healthy donors. Study results and limitations: Association with HLA alleles at 0.05 false discovery rate was found for around 17,000 TCR beta sequences in a later analysis.

After removal of 5 bases from V and 0 bases from J, the junction contained 9 bases not matched to a gene. The CDR3 spans 18 residues. In germline, CDR1 is LNHDA, CDR2 SQIVND (reference sequence). In the PCR, 60 Vbeta and 13 Jbeta primers were used. The table came from immunoSEQ multiplex PCR; TCRdb's copy has only in-frame clones and leaves some out. The data hold under 200,000 clones, with approximately 78% observed a single time. This clone was counted a single time. Its target is not known. The clonotype was recovered from a young woman in good health and CMV-seronegative. The sample comprised PBMCs. The V gene is TRBV19, the J gene TRBJ2-3; 12 bases are shared with TRBD2. The CDR3 reads CASSSGLAGGGSTDTQYF. In DNA, the CDR3 is TGTGCCAGTAGTTCGGGACTAGCGGGCGGAGGGAGCACAGATACGCAGTATTTT.